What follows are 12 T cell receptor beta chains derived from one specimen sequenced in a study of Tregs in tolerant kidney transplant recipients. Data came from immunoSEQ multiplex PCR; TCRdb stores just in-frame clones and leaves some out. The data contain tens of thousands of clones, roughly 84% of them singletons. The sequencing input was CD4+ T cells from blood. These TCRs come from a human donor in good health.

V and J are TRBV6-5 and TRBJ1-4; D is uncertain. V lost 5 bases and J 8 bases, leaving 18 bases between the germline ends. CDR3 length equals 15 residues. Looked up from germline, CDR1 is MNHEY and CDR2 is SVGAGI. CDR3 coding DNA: TGTGCCAGCAGTCGTACTACAGATGGAGACGAAAAACTGTTTTTT. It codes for CASSRTTDGDEKLFF.

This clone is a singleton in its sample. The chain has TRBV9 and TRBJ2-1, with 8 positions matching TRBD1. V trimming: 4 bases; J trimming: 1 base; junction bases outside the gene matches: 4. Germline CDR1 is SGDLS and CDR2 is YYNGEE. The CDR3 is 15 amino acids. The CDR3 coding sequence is TGTGCCAGCAGCCCCGGGACAGGTTCCTACAATGAGCAGTTCTTC. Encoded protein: CASSPGTGSYNEQFF.

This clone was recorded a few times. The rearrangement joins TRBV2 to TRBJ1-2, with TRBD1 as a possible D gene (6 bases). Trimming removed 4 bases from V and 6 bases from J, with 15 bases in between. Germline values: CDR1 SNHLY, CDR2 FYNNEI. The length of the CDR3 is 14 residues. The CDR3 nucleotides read TGTGCCAGCAGTGTCCCCAGGGGCAGGGATGGCTACACCTTC. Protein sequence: CASSVPRGRDGYTF.

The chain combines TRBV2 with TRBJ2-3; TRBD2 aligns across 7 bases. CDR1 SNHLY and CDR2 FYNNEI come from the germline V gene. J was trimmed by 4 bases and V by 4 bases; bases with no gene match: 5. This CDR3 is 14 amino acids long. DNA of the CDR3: TGTGCCAGCAGTGCGGTTCGGGGGGCAGATACGCAGTATTTT. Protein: CASSAVRGADTQYF.

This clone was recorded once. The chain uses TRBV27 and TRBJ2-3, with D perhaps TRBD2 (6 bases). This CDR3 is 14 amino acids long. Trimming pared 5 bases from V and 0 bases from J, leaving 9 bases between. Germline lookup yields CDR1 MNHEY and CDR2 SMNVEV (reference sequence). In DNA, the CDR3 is TGTGCCAGCAGTGTCCGGGGGAGCACAGATACGCAGTATTTT. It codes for CASSVRGSTDTQYF.

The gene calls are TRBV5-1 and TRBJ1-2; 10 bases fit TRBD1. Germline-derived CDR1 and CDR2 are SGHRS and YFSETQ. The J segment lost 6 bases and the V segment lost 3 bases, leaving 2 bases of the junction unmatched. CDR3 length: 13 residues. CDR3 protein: CASSSGQGNGYTF. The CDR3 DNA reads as TGCGCCAGCAGCTCGGGACAGGGGAATGGCTACACCTTC.

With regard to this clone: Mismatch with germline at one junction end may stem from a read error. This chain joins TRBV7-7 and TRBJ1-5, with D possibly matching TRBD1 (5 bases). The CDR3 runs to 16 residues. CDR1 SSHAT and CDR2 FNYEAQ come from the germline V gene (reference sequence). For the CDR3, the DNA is TGTGCTAGCAGCCCAGCCGGAAAGGGACGCAATCAGCCCCAGCATTTT. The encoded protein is CASSPAGKGRNQPQHF.

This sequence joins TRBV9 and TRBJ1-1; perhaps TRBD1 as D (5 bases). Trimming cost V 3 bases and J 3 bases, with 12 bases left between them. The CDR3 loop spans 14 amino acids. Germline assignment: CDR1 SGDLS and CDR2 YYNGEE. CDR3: CASSARQGDTEAFF. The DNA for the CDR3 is TGTGCCAGCAGCGCAAGACAAGGGGACACTGAAGCTTTCTTT.

Here the CDR3 DNA reads TGCGCCAGCAGCCAAGATATGGGACTAGCGGGAGGGTATGAGGAGACCCAGTACTTC. Encoded protein: CASSQDMGLAGGYEETQYF. The J gene is TRBJ2-5, the V gene TRBV4-1; 16 bases fit TRBD2. The CDR3 spans 19 residues. CDR1 MGHRA and CDR2 YSYEKL come from the germline V gene. After removal of 0 bases from V and 5 bases from J, the junction contained 9 bases not matched to a gene.

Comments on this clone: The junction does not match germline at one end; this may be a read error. CDR3 sequence (DNA): TGCAGCGTGGAAGGGACAGGGGTCTACGAGCAGTACTTC. It yields the protein CSVEGTGVYEQYF. V and J are TRBV29-1 and TRBJ2-7; TRBD1 matches at 10 bases. The germline gives CDR1 SQVTM, CDR2 ANQGSEA. The CDR3 has 13 amino acids.

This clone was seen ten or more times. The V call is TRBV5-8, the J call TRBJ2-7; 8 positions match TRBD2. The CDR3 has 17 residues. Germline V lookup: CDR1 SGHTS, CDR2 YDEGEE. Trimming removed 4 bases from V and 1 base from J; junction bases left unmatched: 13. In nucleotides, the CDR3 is TGTGCCAGCAGCCTGGAGTTGGCGGGAGGAGGATCCTACGAGCAGTACTTC. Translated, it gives CASSLELAGGGSYEQYF.

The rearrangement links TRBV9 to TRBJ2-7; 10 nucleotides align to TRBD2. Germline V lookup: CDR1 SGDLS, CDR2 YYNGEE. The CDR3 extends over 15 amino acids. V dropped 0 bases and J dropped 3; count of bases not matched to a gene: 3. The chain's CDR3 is CASSVGASGSYEQYF. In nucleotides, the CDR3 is TGTGCCAGCAGCGTAGGGGCTAGCGGGAGCTACGAGCAGTACTTC.